This TCR beta chain was sequenced in a study of cytomegalovirus exposure and HLA in healthy donors. General study findings and limits: First-cohort TCR clusters tended to co-occur in the approximately 110 validation repertoires, a later analysis found. It was approximately 170 TCR beta chains that were listed as cytomegalovirus-associated. Many donors carried some public TCRs, although rarity characterized most TCR sequences.

In the case of this clone: What it binds is unknown.

TCRdb's copy holds only in-frame clones and misses some; the assay was immunoSEQ multiplex PCR. The data contain about 400,000 clones, about nine tenths of them singletons. CDR1 and CDR2 from the germline V gene are LNHDA and SQIVND (reference sequence). With V trimmed by 3 bases and J by 4 bases, 10 bases remained unmatched. The CDR3 sequence is 17 residues long. Sequencing was performed on PBMCs. The TCR comes from a woman under 30 in good health and CMV-seronegative. V usage is TRBV19 and J usage is TRBJ1-5, with 9 nucleotides matching TRBD1. CDR3 coding DNA: TGTGCCAGTAGTATGATAGGACAGGGGACAACTAATCAGCCCCAGCATTTT. It encodes CASSMIGQGTTNQPQHF.